This T cell receptor beta chain was sequenced for a study of beta chain features in type 1 diabetes. Study-level results: Moderate but significant shortening of TCRB CDR3s was recorded in all four CD4+ subsets from Type 1 diabetes patients.

Details on this clone: The antigen is undetermined.

The entirety of the isolated RNA underwent reverse transcription, so expressed TCRB transcripts were sequenced. The protocol was immunoSEQ multiplex PCR, while the TCRdb copy is restricted to in-frame clones and leaves out a portion. Of roughly 280,000 clones in the sample, 20% to 25% were seen once. Sequenced: naive CD4+ T cells from blood. The clonotype comes from a woman in her 30s with type 1 diabetes.

CDR3 coding DNA: TGTGCCTGGAGTGATCCGGGACTAGCCCCCCAAGAGACCCAGTACTTC. It specifies CAWSDPGLAPQETQYF. V is TRBV30 and J is TRBJ2-5, with 9 nucleotides matching TRBD2. Trimming took 1 base from V and 1 from J; bases not matched to a gene: 7. Germline V gene lookup returns CDR1 GTSNPN and CDR2 SVGIG (reference sequence). There are 16 residues in the CDR3.